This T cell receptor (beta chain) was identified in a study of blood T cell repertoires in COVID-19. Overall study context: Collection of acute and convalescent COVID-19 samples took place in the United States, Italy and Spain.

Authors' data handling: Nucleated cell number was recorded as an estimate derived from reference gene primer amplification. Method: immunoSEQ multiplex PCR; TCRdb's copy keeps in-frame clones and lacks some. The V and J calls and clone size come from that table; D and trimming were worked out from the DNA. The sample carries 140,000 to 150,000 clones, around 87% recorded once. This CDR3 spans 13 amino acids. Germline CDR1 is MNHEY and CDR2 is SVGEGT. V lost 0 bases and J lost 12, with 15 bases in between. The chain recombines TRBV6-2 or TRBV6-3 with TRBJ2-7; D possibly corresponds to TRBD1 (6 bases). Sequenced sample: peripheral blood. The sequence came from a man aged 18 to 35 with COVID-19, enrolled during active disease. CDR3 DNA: TGTGCCAGCAGTTACTCGAACGGACAGTTCCGGTACTTC. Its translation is CASSYSNGQFRYF.